These 15 T cell receptor beta chains share one sample of origin, sequenced in a study of technical replicates of blood from several donors. Sequencing used immunoSEQ multiplex PCR; TCRdb keeps in-frame clones, though not all of them. The sample shows 74,000 or so clones, 85% to 95% of them seen only once. Sequencing was carried out using T cells isolated from PBMCs. Receptors originate from a human donor in good health.

The rearrangement joins TRBV14 to TRBJ2-2; D may be TRBD2 (5 bases). The CDR3 contains 16 residues. Germline CDR1 and CDR2: SGHDN and FVKESK. Trimming left V 3 bases short and J 1 base short, with 12 bases between. The CDR3 spells CASSHFREWNTGELFF. CDR3 bases: TGTGCCAGCAGCCACTTTAGGGAGTGGAACACCGGGGAGCTGTTTTTT.

V and J are TRBV9 and TRBJ2-7, with TRBD2 identical over 7 bases. The CDR3 extends over 13 amino acids. The ends lost 3 bases at V and 5 bases at J; junction bases unmatched: 5. The V gene's germline CDR1 is SGDLS and CDR2 YYNGEE. This CDR3 is CASSAYGGNEQYF. CDR3 coding DNA: TGTGCCAGCAGCGCATACGGGGGGAACGAGCAGTACTTC.

The chain has TRBV6-5 and TRBJ2-1; D remains unclear. Trimming stripped 0 bases from V and 3 bases from J, with 9 bases between. Germline assignment: CDR1 MNHEY and CDR2 SVGAGI. The length of the CDR3 is 15 residues. CDR3 DNA sequence: TGTGCCAGCAGTTACTCGCTGGCCAACTACAATGAGCAGTTCTTC. It encodes CASSYSLANYNEQFF.

The V and J genes are TRBV6-6 and TRBJ1-5; the D is unclear. The CDR3 length is 15 residues. V lost 6 bases to trimming and J lost 2 bases, with 14 bases between them. The germline V gene has CDR1 MNHNY and CDR2 SVGAGI (reference sequence). The CDR3 protein is CASSPNGFGNQPQHF. CDR3 bases: TGTGCCAGCAGCCCTAACGGGTTTGGCAATCAGCCCCAGCATTTT.

This chain joins TRBV7-6 and TRBJ2-5; 11 positions agree with TRBD2. Germline V gene sequence: CDR1 SGHVS, CDR2 FNYEAQ. V dropped 1 base and J dropped 0; count of bases not matched to a gene: 13. The CDR3 has 20 amino acids. For the CDR3, the DNA is TGTGCCAGCAGCTTAGGACCACTAGCGGGAGCAAGGGAGGACCAAGAGACCCAGTACTTC. Translating gives CASSLGPLAGAREDQETQYF.

The chain has TRBV2 and TRBJ2-1; maybe TRBD1 (6 bases). The CDR3 is 14 amino acids. Looked up from germline, CDR1 is SNHLY and CDR2 is FYNNEI. V lost 0 bases and J 4 bases, leaving 7 bases between the germline ends. The CDR3 reads CASSEADSYNEQFF. The DNA for the CDR3 is TGTGCCAGCAGTGAAGCGGACAGTTACAATGAGCAGTTCTTC.

The chain employs TRBV5-1 and TRBJ2-3; 8 bases agree with TRBD1. The V gene end was trimmed by 4 bases and the J gene end by 2 bases; junction bases not matched to a gene: 3. Germline V CDR1 and CDR2: SGHRS, YFSETQ. The CDR3 loop spans 14 amino acids. The CDR3 bases are TGCGCCAGCAGCCCGGGACAGGTCACAGATACGCAGTATTTT. Residues: CASSPGQVTDTQYF.

The chain employs TRBV27 and TRBJ2-2, with no clear D. The CDR3 extends over 14 amino acids. Per the germline V gene, CDR1 is MNHEY and CDR2 is SMNVEV (reference sequence). V lost 1 base to trimming and J lost 1 base, with 4 bases between them. The CDR3 DNA sequence: TGTGCCAGCAGTTTATTCTTGAACACCGGGGAGCTGTTTTTT. Encoded protein: CASSLFLNTGELFF.

This clone was detected only once. The chain carries TRBV7-3 and TRBJ2-1, with D maybe TRBD2 (5 bases). The germline V gene has CDR1 SGHTA and CDR2 FQGTGA. CDR3 size: 16 residues. Between the trimmed V and J ends, which lost 5 bases and 9 bases, there was a span of 23 bases. Written as DNA, the CDR3 is TGTGCCAGCAGCCCCGAGACCGTTCTGACTAAGGGTGAGCAGTTCTTC. Translating it yields CASSPETVLTKGEQFF. Complete variable domain (other parts from reference TRBV7-3 and TRBJ2-1): GAGVSQTPSNKVTEKGKYVELRCDPISGHTALYWYRQSLGQGPEFLIYFQGTGAADDSGLPNDRFFAVRPEGSVSTLKIQRTERGDSAVYLCASSPETVLTKGEQFFGPGTRLTVL.

V and J are TRBV15 and TRBJ2-7, with TRBD2 as a possible D gene (5 bases). This CDR3 is 13 amino acids long. Germline V lookup: CDR1 LNHNV, CDR2 YYDKDF (reference sequence). Trimming removed 3 bases from V and 3 bases from J, with 9 bases in between. In nucleotides, the CDR3 is TGTGCCACCAGCAGGGACTTCTTCTACGAGCAGTACTTC. Protein sequence: CATSRDFFYEQYF.

The chain employs TRBV9 and TRBJ2-7, with 10 bases identical to TRBD2. The CDR3 runs 17 residues. Germline V gene sequence: CDR1 SGDLS, CDR2 YYNGEE. The V and J ends lost 3 bases and 4 bases, in that order; junction bases with no gene match: 13. The CDR3 spells CASSAGLARDSPYEQYF. The CDR3 nucleotides read TGTGCCAGCAGCGCGGGACTAGCGAGAGATTCGCCTTACGAGCAGTACTTC.

The chain recombines TRBV29-1 with TRBJ2-5, with TRBD2 matching 16 bases. Germline CDR1 is SQVTM and CDR2 is ANQGSEA. With V trimmed by 5 bases and J by 3 bases, 9 bases remained unmatched. CDR3 size: 17 residues. CDR3: CSVTGTSGRAWEETQYF. Written as DNA, the CDR3 is TGCAGCGTTACAGGGACTAGCGGGAGGGCCTGGGAAGAGACCCAGTACTTC.

This clone was picked up one time. V is TRBV6-5 and J is TRBJ2-1; 7 bases align to TRBD2. Per germline, CDR1 MNHEY and CDR2 SVGAGI. The CDR3 is made up of 13 amino acids. The ends lost 6 bases at V and 8 bases at J; junction bases unmatched: 7. The CDR3 nucleotides are TGTGCCAGCAGGCGGGAGTCTACCTATGAGCAGTTCTTC. Translation gives CASRRESTYEQFF.

The V gene is TRBV6-1, the J gene TRBJ1-1; D remains ambiguous. The CDR3 consists of 13 residues. V lost 4 bases to trimming and J lost 1 base, with 7 bases between them. The germline CDR1 and CDR2 sequences are MNHNS and SASEGT. Here the CDR3 reads CASSVIGNTEAFF. CDR3 bases: TGTGCCAGCAGTGTAATCGGGAACACTGAAGCTTTCTTT.

The chain uses TRBV7-2 and TRBJ2-3; D is unclear. Germline CDR1 is SGHTA and CDR2 is FQGNSA. The CDR3 has 12 amino acids. The V gene lost 2 bases and the J gene lost 5 bases, with 5 bases spanning the gap. The CDR3 DNA reads TGTGCCAGCAGCTTATTCGGAGATACGCAGTATTTT. As protein: CASSLFGDTQYF.